This TCR beta chain stems from a study of CD8 T cells in Susac syndrome. An amount of RNA that ranged from about 0.45 to 1 ug was reverse transcribed with random hexamers. An immunoSEQ multiplex PCR amplified TCR beta CDR3 over 54 Vbeta and 13 Jbeta. TCRdb fed the immunoSEQ multiplex PCR reads into MiXCR, producing one record per CDR3 protein. Here the sample spans roughly 80,000 distinct CDR3 sequences, approximately 94% being singletons. This clonotype was sampled from a human donor in good health. The sample comprised CD8+ T cells from PBMCs.

This CDR3 reads CASSTRGQAGEQYV. CDR3 nucleotide sequence: TGTGCCAGCAGTACCCGAGGACAGGCGGGAGAGCAGTACGTC. The chain recombines TRBV13 with TRBJ2-7, with D tentatively TRBD1 (7 bases). V lost 6 bases and J lost 7, with 19 bases in between. This CDR3 comprises 14 residues. In germline, CDR1 is PRHDT, CDR2 FYEKMQ (reference sequence).